The present T cell receptor (beta chain) was sequenced within a study of T cells in Graves' hyperthyroidism and ophthalmopathy. Study-wide points: Expanded thyroid clonotypes (above 0.001) were mostly also found in blood. The model anticipated ophthalmopathy a median about six months pre-onset.

This clonotype appeared a single time. Its antigen is unidentified. The V gene's germline CDR1 is SEHNR and CDR2 FQNEAQ (reference sequence). V shed 5 bases and J shed 6 bases, with 17 bases lying between them. The CDR3 runs 14 residues. Diagnosis rested on symptoms, serum thyroxine and TRAb, thyroid ultrasound, and orbital computed tomography. The source material, RNA transcripts, was used to amplify TCR beta CDR3 regions. RT-PCR in the first round (using the HTBI primer set) targeted the TCR CDR3. TCRdb reprocessed the multiplex PCR reads with MiXCR, giving one entry per CDR3 protein. The profile covers over 650,000 distinct CDR3 sequences, with approximately 42% appearing a single time and about 7.2% taken by the ten largest.

The sequencing input was peripheral blood or thyroid tissue (not recorded which). This chain links TRBV7-9 with TRBJ2-7, with D possibly called TRBD1 or TRBD2 (5 bases each). This TCR was recovered from an adult man with Graves' disease, either hyperthyroidism or ophthalmopathy (not recorded which). The CDR3 is CASSLGLGTVEQYF. Written as DNA, the CDR3 is TGTGCCAGCAGCCTAGGGCTAGGGACCGTCGAGCAGTACTTC.